This T cell receptor (beta chain) was obtained from a study of blood T cell repertoires in COVID-19. As for the study in general: Researchers got acute and convalescent COVID-19 samples from the United States, Italy and Spain. Sources were T cells, B-cell-depleted T cells, or PBMCs; the material itself was cDNA or gDNA.

As processed by the authors: Counts of nucleated cells, estimated from reference gene primer amplification, were obtained. The table came from immunoSEQ multiplex PCR; TCRdb's copy has only in-frame clones and leaves some out. That table is the source of V, J and clone size, and D and trimming were worked out from the DNA. Seen here are some 130,000 clones, about 89% observed once, and the top ten hold about 4.1%. This clonotype originated in a man aged 55 to 70 with COVID-19, enrolled during active disease. Sequenced input: peripheral blood.

The CDR3: CASSDIPPEDTF. The CDR3 DNA sequence: TGTGCCAGCAGTGACATCCCCCCCGAGGACACCTTC. The rearrangement uses TRBV2 and TRBJ1-2; D is undetermined. CDR3 length: 12 amino acids. Germline V gene lookup returns CDR1 SNHLY and CDR2 FYNNEI. V lost 3 bases, J lost 12 bases, and 14 bases lay in between.